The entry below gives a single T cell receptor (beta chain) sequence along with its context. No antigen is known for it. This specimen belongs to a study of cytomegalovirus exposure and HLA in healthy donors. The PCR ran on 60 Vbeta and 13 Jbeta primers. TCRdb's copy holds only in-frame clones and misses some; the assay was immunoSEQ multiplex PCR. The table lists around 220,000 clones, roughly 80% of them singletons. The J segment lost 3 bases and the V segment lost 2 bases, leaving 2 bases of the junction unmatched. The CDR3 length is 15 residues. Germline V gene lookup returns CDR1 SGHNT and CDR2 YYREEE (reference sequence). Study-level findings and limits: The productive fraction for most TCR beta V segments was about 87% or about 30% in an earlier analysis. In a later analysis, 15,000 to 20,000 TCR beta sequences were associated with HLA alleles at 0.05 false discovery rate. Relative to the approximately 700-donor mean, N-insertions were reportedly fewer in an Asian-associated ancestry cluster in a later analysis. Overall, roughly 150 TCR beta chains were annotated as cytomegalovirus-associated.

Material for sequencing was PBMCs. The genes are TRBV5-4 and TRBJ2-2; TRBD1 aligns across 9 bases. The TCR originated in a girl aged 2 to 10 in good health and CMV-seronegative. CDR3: CASSFYRGHTGELFF. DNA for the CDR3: TGTGCCAGCAGCTTCTACAGGGGGCACACCGGGGAGCTGTTTTTT.